This T cell receptor (beta chain) was sequenced in a study of identical twins. Points from the study as a whole: These conclusions were based on statistical analysis (cross-sectional, not following the same donors). There were fewer insertions in abundant cord blood beta clonotypes, but memory repertoires showed no such pattern.

Addition of a universal primer site occurred through template switching, and cDNA carried unique molecular identifiers. One entry per CDR3 protein results from TCRdb running MiXCR on the 5' RACE reads. Here the sample spans roughly 500,000 distinct CDR3 sequences, approximately 22% being singletons. Germline CDR1 DFQATT, CDR2 SNEGSKA (reference sequence). Trimming removed 6 bases from V and 5 bases from J; junction bases left unmatched: 12. The CDR3 spans 15 residues. On this clonotype: The antigen remains undetermined.

This same sample was also taken into another study, of T cells expressing NK-cell markers. This second study says: Sorted CD3+CD56+NKG2C+, CD3+CD56+NKG2C- and CD3+CD56-NKG2C+ T cells provided the TCR beta repertoires.

This chain connects TRBV20-1 to TRBJ2-5, with 10 bases lining up with TRBD2. The receptor was isolated from a woman aged 18-29 years in good health. Sequencing input: CD4+ T cells sorted from blood. As DNA, the CDR3 is TGCAGTGCCCGCCAACTAGCGGGGTTGGGTGAGACCCAGTACTTC. Amino acid sequence: CSARQLAGLGETQYF.